The 24 T cell receptor beta chains below all came from one sample that was sequenced in a study of blood T cell repertoires in COVID-19. Measured with immunoSEQ multiplex PCR; TCRdb has only the in-frame clones, and not every one. The table has tens of thousands of clones, about 87% seen once. Sequencing was done on a sample of peripheral blood. The source is an older man with active or convalescent COVID-19.

The chain uses TRBV24-1 and TRBJ2-4; 9 nucleotides match TRBD1. Germline CDR1 and CDR2: KGHDR and SFDVKD. With V trimmed by 4 bases and J by 7 bases, 10 bases remained unmatched. There are 16 residues in the CDR3. The CDR3 DNA sequence: TGTGCCACCAGTGACCCCACAGGGGGCGAGGGGAACATTCAGTACTTC. Translating it yields CATSDPTGGEGNIQYF.

This chain joins TRBV15 and TRBJ2-4; 7 nucleotides match TRBD2. Trimming cost V 9 bases and J 3 bases; bases outside gene matches: 5. The CDR3 sequence is 13 residues long. Germline assignment: CDR1 LNHNV and CDR2 YYDKDF (reference sequence). CDR3 amino acids: CATHERDKNIQYF. As DNA, the CDR3 is TGTGCCACGCACGAGCGGGACAAAAACATTCAGTACTTC.

The genes are TRBV5-4 and TRBJ1-2; 7 nucleotides align to TRBD1. Unmatched junction bases numbered 9, after V lost 4 bases and J lost 0 bases. Germline V lookup: CDR1 SGHNT, CDR2 YYREEE (reference sequence). This CDR3 has 16 amino acids. The CDR3 DNA is TGTGCCAGCAGCCCGCTCCCGCAGGGGGCTAACTATGGCTACACCTTC. Protein product: CASSPLPQGANYGYTF.

V is TRBV28 and J is TRBJ1-5, with D possibly being TRBD1 (5 bases). The CDR3 sequence is 15 residues long. With 6 bases removed from V and 0 bases from J, the gap between germline ends came to 12 bases. CDR1 is MDHEN and CDR2 is SYDVKM in the germline V gene. The CDR3, as DNA: TGTGCCAGCAGCCGGGCAGGGTATAGCAATCAGCCCCAGCATTTT. It translates to CASSRAGYSNQPQHF. Supplemented by reference TRBV28 and TRBJ1-5, the full variable domain reads DVKVTQSSRYLVKRTGEKVFLECVQDMDHENMFWYRQDPGLGLRLIYFSYDVKMKEKGDIPEGYSVSREKKERFSLILESASTNQTSMYLCASSRAGYSNQPQHFGDGTRLSIL.

This chain uses TRBV6-2 or TRBV6-3 with TRBJ2-7; 9 bases line up with TRBD2. The CDR3 is 13 amino acids. Germline-derived CDR1 and CDR2 are MNHEY and SVGEGT. The trim removed 2 bases at V and 7 bases at J, leaving 3 bases unmatched. The CDR3 protein is CASSYGLAGEQYV. DNA of the CDR3: TGTGCCAGCAGTTACGGGCTAGCGGGGGAGCAGTACGTC.

The chain employs TRBV7-3 and TRBJ2-1; 8 bases fit TRBD2. This CDR3 has 15 amino acids. Unmatched junction bases numbered 10, after V lost 4 bases and J lost 8 bases. The germline CDR1 and CDR2 sequences are SGHTA and FQGTGA. CDR3: CASSSPSGSIDEQFF. DNA for the CDR3: TGTGCCAGCAGCTCCCCCAGCGGGAGTATCGATGAGCAGTTCTTC.

The chain recombines TRBV5-1 with TRBJ2-5; 12 bases agree with TRBD2. The CDR3 contains 17 residues. V shed 2 bases, J shed 1 base, and the junction held 6 bases outside the gene matches. The germline V gene encodes CDR1 SGHRS and CDR2 YFSETQ. This CDR3 reads CASSFQGLAGSQETQYF. Written as DNA, the CDR3 is TGCGCCAGCAGCTTCCAAGGACTAGCGGGGAGCCAAGAGACCCAGTACTTC. The full variable domain, in which reference TRBV5-1 and TRBJ2-5 provide the parts outside the CDR3, is KAGVTQTPRYLIKTRGQQVTLSCSPISGHRSVSWYQQTPGQGLQFLFEYFSETQRNKGNFPGRFSGRQFSNSRSEMNVSTLELGDSALYLCASSFQGLAGSQETQYFGPGTRLLVL.

The chain joins TRBV11-2 to TRBJ1-1; 9 bases are shared with TRBD1. This CDR3 has 13 amino acids. V was pared by 5 bases and J by 10 bases, with 8 bases of the junction left unmatched. Per germline, CDR1 SGHAT and CDR2 FQNNGV. As DNA, the CDR3 is TGTGCCAGCAGCCCTCGGGACAGGGAAGGAGCTTTCTTT. It encodes CASSPRDREGAFF.

This clone was recorded only once. V is TRBV30 and J is TRBJ1-1; D uncertain. Trimming stripped 2 bases from V and 7 bases from J, with 11 bases between. This CDR3 is 12 amino acids long. Germline lookup yields CDR1 GTSNPN and CDR2 SVGIG (reference sequence). This CDR3 is CAWSLTLLEAFF. The DNA for the CDR3 is TGTGCCTGGAGTCTAACCCTCCTTGAAGCTTTCTTT.

The rearrangement links TRBV30 to TRBJ1-1; D uncertain. V dropped 0 bases and J dropped 5 bases, with 13 bases sitting between them. Germline CDR1 is GTSNPN and CDR2 is SVGIG (reference sequence). The CDR3 sequence is 14 residues long. CDR3 residues: CAWSVVGRGTEAFF. As DNA, the CDR3 is TGTGCCTGGAGTGTCGTCGGAAGAGGGACTGAAGCTTTCTTT.

This clone appeared a few times. V gene TRBV25-1 combines with J gene TRBJ2-1, with TRBD2 matching over 9 bases. This CDR3 has 17 residues. Trimming cost V 2 bases and J 0 bases; bases outside gene matches: 5. Per germline, CDR1 MGHDK and CDR2 SYGVNS. The CDR3 loop reads CASSEVRSGSSYNEQFF. In DNA, the CDR3 is TGTGCCAGCAGTGAAGTTCGTAGCGGGAGCTCCTACAATGAGCAGTTCTTC.

The gene calls are TRBV6-5 and TRBJ2-1; 10 bases line up with TRBD1. This CDR3 has 14 amino acids. The V segment lost 7 bases and the J segment 9 bases; nucleotides outside the gene matches: 9. Per the germline V gene, CDR1 is MNHEY and CDR2 is SVGAGI. The CDR3 DNA sequence: TGTGCCAGCATGAGGGACAGGGGCCTCAGTGAGCAGTTCTTC. Translated: CASMRDRGLSEQFF.

V is TRBV11-2 and J is TRBJ1-2; a weak D match, TRBD1 (5 bases). Germline lookup yields CDR1 SGHAT and CDR2 FQNNGV. Trimming took off 4 bases at V and 8 bases at J, with 17 bases between the two ends. The CDR3 totals 14 residues. This CDR3 is CASSSQGSGLGYTF. The CDR3 DNA sequence: TGTGCCAGCAGCTCCCAAGGCTCAGGGTTAGGCTACACCTTC.

The rearrangement links TRBV5-1 to TRBJ2-3; 9 nucleotides match TRBD1. Germline V gene lookup returns CDR1 SGHRS and CDR2 YFSETQ. Trimming at V came to 5 bases and at J to 3 bases, leaving 10 bases not matched to a gene. There are 16 residues in the CDR3. The CDR3 region is CASSFTGGPGTDTQYF. The CDR3 DNA sequence: TGCGCCAGCAGTTTCACAGGGGGCCCCGGGACAGATACGCAGTATTTT.

This sequence joins TRBV27 and TRBJ1-2, with TRBD1 identical over 9 bases. The CDR3 contains 14 residues. J gave up 5 bases and V 0 bases, and 1 base lay outside the gene matches. CDR1 and CDR2 (germline): MNHEY, SMNVEV (reference sequence). The CDR3 region has the DNA TGTGCCAGCAGTTTATCGGGACAGGGATATGGCTACACCTTC. Amino acids: CASSLSGQGYGYTF.

This chain joins TRBV28 and TRBJ1-1; no firm D call. The CDR3 consists of 14 residues. Germline V lookup: CDR1 MDHEN, CDR2 SYDVKM. Deletions cut 5 bases from V and 2 bases from J, with 12 bases between. The CDR3 sequence: CASSNFPSNTEAFF. CDR3 sequence (DNA): TGTGCCAGCAGTAATTTCCCTTCTAACACTGAAGCTTTCTTT.

V and J are TRBV7-9 and TRBJ2-1, with 11 bases identical to TRBD2. Germline-derived CDR1 and CDR2 are SEHNR and FQNEAQ (reference sequence). Trimming removed 5 bases from V and 6 bases from J; junction bases left unmatched: 12. CDR3 size: 17 residues. The CDR3 nucleotides are TGTGCCAGCAGCCCGACCTTAGCGGGAGGGCCGGGCAATGAGCAGTTCTTC. It translates to CASSPTLAGGPGNEQFF.

This sequence joins TRBV12-3 or TRBV12-4 and TRBJ1-3, with D tentatively TRBD1 (5 bases). The CDR3 covers 12 residues. Trimming left V 5 bases short and J 16 bases short, with 18 bases between. As DNA, the CDR3 is TGTGCCAGCAGTCCACAAGTCGCAGGGCGTTATTTT. It yields the protein CASSPQVAGRYF.

The chain employs TRBV6-5 and TRBJ1-1; no definite D call. V was trimmed by 10 bases and J by 3 bases, leaving 18 bases between them. Germline assignment: CDR1 MNHEY and CDR2 SVGAGI. This CDR3 has 14 amino acids. The CDR3 sequence: CATSRRERDTEAFF. The CDR3 DNA is TGTGCCACCTCCCGGCGGGAACGAGACACTGAAGCTTTCTTT.

The rearrangement uses TRBV5-5 and TRBJ1-2; a weak D match, TRBD1 (5 bases). There are 16 residues in the CDR3. Germline values: CDR1 SGHKS, CDR2 YYEKEE (reference sequence). V dropped 2 bases and J dropped 3 bases, with 17 bases sitting between them. The CDR3 reads CASSFRIGGWDYGYTF. As DNA, the CDR3 is TGTGCCAGCAGCTTTCGCATCGGGGGTTGGGACTATGGCTACACCTTC.

The chain carries TRBV29-1 and TRBJ2-3; TRBD2 agrees at 8 bases. The junction had 20 bases not matched to a gene; V was cut back by 6 bases and J by 3 bases. Germline loops: CDR1 SQVTM, CDR2 ANQGSEA. The CDR3 is made up of 18 amino acids. The CDR3 DNA reads TGCAGCGTCAACCCCGTCAGCGGGGGCCCCTCTAGGACAGATACGCAGTATTTT. Translated: CSVNPVSGGPSRTDTQYF.

The rearrangement uses TRBV29-1 and TRBJ1-5; possible D gene TRBD1, 6 bases. This CDR3 is 13 amino acids long. V was cut by 6 bases and J by 10 bases, with 19 bases left in between. The V gene's germline CDR1 is SQVTM and CDR2 ANQGSEA. The CDR3 reads CSVTQGGRDPQHF. DNA for the CDR3: TGCAGCGTAACACAGGGTGGAAGGGATCCCCAGCATTTT. The complete variable domain, with remaining parts taken from reference TRBV29-1 and TRBJ1-5, reads SAVISQKPSRDICQRGTSLTIQCQVDSQVTMMFWYRQQPGQSLTLIATANQGSEATYESGFVIDKFPISRPNLTFSTLTVSNMSPEDSSIYLCSVTQGGRDPQHFGDGTRLSIL.

The chain couples TRBV30 to TRBJ1-2; possible D gene TRBD1, 5 bases. The CDR3 consists of 13 residues. Germline loops: CDR1 GTSNPN, CDR2 SVGIG (reference sequence). Trimming took 0 bases from V and 7 from J, leaving 12 bases between them. CDR3 region: CAWSVLTVRGYTF. Written as DNA, the CDR3 is TGTGCCTGGAGTGTCCTGACAGTCCGTGGCTACACCTTC.

This clone has just a few counts. The J gene is TRBJ2-7, the V gene TRBV5-8, with D perhaps TRBD1 (6 bases). CDR3 size: 14 residues. Germline values: CDR1 SGHTS, CDR2 YDEGEE. Trimming removed 0 bases at V and 1 base at J, with 8 bases between. CDR3 amino acids: CASSLVTGSYEQYV. In DNA form, the CDR3 reads TGTGCCAGCAGCTTGGTTACAGGGTCCTACGAGCAGTACGTC.